These T cell receptor beta chains were read from a single sample in a study of blood T cell repertoires in COVID-19. The protocol was immunoSEQ multiplex PCR, while the TCRdb copy is restricted to in-frame clones and leaves out a portion. There are about 120,000 clones in the sample; about 83% occur only once, and roughly 2.2% lies in the top ten. Sequenced material: peripheral blood. Source of these receptors: a woman aged 50 to 60 with acute or convalescent COVID-19. Each CDR3 is given with its conserved first and last residue. Each record gives: clone size, D gene, V gene, J gene, CDR3 protein, CDR3 DNA. D genes are given only for firm matches. Expanded clones get a size class; other rows say once, few or many, or leave the size out.

-,TRBD2,TRBV2,TRBJ2-7,CASSERGGVEQYF,TGTGCCAGCAGTGAAAGGGGAGGGGTTGAGCAGTACTTC
-,TRBD1,TRBV27,TRBJ1-5,CASTHSGQGNQPQHF,TGTGCCAGCACCCACTCGGGACAGGGAAATCAGCCCCAGCATTTT
-,-,TRBV19,TRBJ1-1,CASTMGGEAFF,TGTGCCAGTACCATGGGGGGGGAAGCTTTCTTT
-,-,TRBV5-5,TRBJ2-2,CASSLWGRSTGELFF,TGTGCCAGCAGCTTGTGGGGCAGGAGCACCGGGGAGCTGTTTTTT
-,TRBD2,TRBV29-1,TRBJ2-1,CGGTSSSYNEQFF,TGCGGAGGGACTAGCTCCTCCTACAATGAGCAGTTCTTC
-,-,TRBV3-1/TRBV3-2,TRBJ2-3,CASSLNGGSTDTQYF,TGTGCCAGCAGCCTAAACGGAGGTTCCACAGATACGCAGTATTTT
-,-,TRBV7-2,TRBJ1-3,CASSRHRGGSYSGNTIYF,TGTGCCAGCAGCCGCCATAGGGGGGGCTCGTACTCTGGAAACACCATATATTTT
-,TRBD1,TRBV12-3/TRBV12-4,TRBJ1-5,CASHGGQHQPQHF,TGTGCCAGTCACGGGGGACAGCATCAGCCCCAGCATTTT
-,-,TRBV29-1,TRBJ1-3,CSGTGNSGNTIYF,TGCAGCGGCACAGGGAACTCTGGAAACACCATATATTTT
-,-,TRBV19,TRBJ2-3,CASQIGTQFSTDTQYF,TGTGCCAGTCAGATCGGGACTCAATTCAGCACAGATACGCAGTATTTT
-,-,TRBV28,TRBJ2-3,CASMTSASGTDTQYF,TGTGCCAGTATGACCTCGGCTAGCGGCACAGATACGCAGTATTTT
-,TRBD1,TRBV6-5,TRBJ1-2,CASSSGTGVYGYTF,TGTGCCAGCAGCTCCGGGACAGGCGTCTATGGCTACACCTTC
-,-,TRBV19,TRBJ1-2,CASSIPPGDGYTF,TGTGCCAGTAGTATTCCGCCCGGGGATGGCTACACCTTC
-,-,TRBV30,TRBJ1-5,CAWSQGKGDQPQHF,TGTGCCTGGAGTCAGGGGAAGGGGGATCAGCCCCAGCATTTT
-,-,TRBV6-5,TRBJ1-6,CASSSRGGLNNSPLHF,TGTGCCAGCAGTTCGAGGGGGGGACTCAATAATTCACCCCTCCACTTT
-,-,TRBV7-9,TRBJ1-5,CASSSYVKQGINQPQHF,TGTGCCAGCAGCTCCTACGTAAAACAGGGAATAAATCAGCCCCAGCATTTT
once,TRBD1,TRBV7-8,TRBJ1-1,CASSIRQGALEAFF,TGTGCCAGCAGCATAAGACAGGGGGCATTAGAAGCTTTCTTT
once,-,TRBV5-4,TRBJ1-5,CASSLQGAQPQHF,TGTGCCAGCAGCTTACAAGGGGCACAGCCCCAGCATTTT
-,-,TRBV7-3,TRBJ1-2,CASRSQGSKNGYTF,TGTGCCAGCAGGTCCCAAGGGAGCAAGAATGGCTACACCTTC
-,-,TRBV4-3,TRBJ1-1,CASSQDSRTLNTEAFF,TGCGCCAGCAGCCAAGACTCTCGGACTTTGAACACTGAAGCTTTCTTT
-,TRBD1,TRBV4-1,TRBJ2-7,CASSSGTGGNEQYF,TGCGCCAGCAGCTCCGGGACAGGGGGTAACGAGCAGTACTTC
medium-sized,TRBD2,TRBV10-2,TRBJ2-3,CASSEISGGTQYF,TGCGCCAGCAGTGAGATTAGCGGGGGAACGCAGTATTTT
-,TRBD1,TRBV7-2,TRBJ2-1,CASPFSGGTGGPYNEQFF,TGTGCCAGCCCCTTTAGTGGTGGGACAGGGGGCCCCTACAATGAGCAGTTCTTC
once,-,TRBV30,TRBJ2-3,CAWKWSGTDTQYF,TGTGCCTGGAAGTGGAGCGGCACAGATACGCAGTATTTT
once,-,TRBV10-1,TRBJ1-2,CATRVAHVNYGYTF,TGCGCCACCCGGGTGGCCCACGTTAACTATGGCTACACCTTC
-,TRBD1,TRBV7-8,TRBJ1-4,CASSVGQGGKLFF,TGTGCCAGCAGCGTGGGACAGGGTGGAAAACTGTTTTTT
-,-,TRBV25-1,TRBJ1-4,CASTRANNEKLFF,TGTGCCAGCACTAGAGCTAACAATGAAAAACTGTTTTTT
-,-,TRBV7-2,TRBJ2-1,CASSPRVRVGEQFF,TGTGCCAGCAGCCCACGGGTACGGGTAGGTGAGCAGTTCTTC
-,TRBD1,TRBV5-1,TRBJ1-2,CASSRDRWGYGYTF,TGCGCCAGCAGCCGGGACAGGTGGGGCTATGGCTACACCTTC
-,-,TRBV6-6,TRBJ1-5,CASSQARGQPQHF,TGTGCCAGCAGCCAGGCGCGGGGCCAGCCCCAGCATTTT
-,TRBD2,TRBV19,TRBJ2-5,CASSTTGTRTLTQETQYF,TGTGCCAGTAGTACCACCGGGACTAGAACATTGACTCAAGAGACCCAGTACTTC
-,-,TRBV5-1,TRBJ2-1,CASTPAGGSYNEQFF,TGCGCCAGCACCCCAGCAGGCGGGTCCTACAATGAGCAGTTCTTC
once,-,TRBV28,TRBJ2-2,CASSTSQDRGQRDGELFF,-
-,-,TRBV9,TRBJ2-3,CASSVTSLDTQYF,TGTGCCAGCAGCGTAACTAGTTTGGATACGCAGTATTTT
-,-,TRBV19,TRBJ1-5,CASSSLQGARQPQHF,TGTGCCAGTAGTTCCTTACAGGGAGCTCGGCAGCCCCAGCATTTT
few,-,TRBV3-1/TRBV3-2,TRBJ2-7,CASSQDGGEQYF,TGTGCCAGCAGCCAAGATGGGGGGGAGCAGTACTTC
-,TRBD2,TRBV7-2,TRBJ2-1,CASSLFASGAGNEQFF,TGTGCCAGCAGCTTATTTGCTAGCGGGGCGGGTAATGAGCAGTTCTTC
-,TRBD1,TRBV24-1,TRBJ1-1,CATSEGFRGRGEAFF,TGTGCCACCAGTGAGGGGTTCAGGGGGCGAGGTGAAGCTTTCTTT
-,-,TRBV11-3,TRBJ2-7,CASSPTPGRSSYEQYF,TGTGCCAGCAGCCCAACCCCCGGCAGGTCGTCGTACGAGCAGTACTTC
-,TRBD1,TRBV6-2/TRBV6-3,TRBJ2-7,CASSGTGRGGYYEQYF,TGTGCCAGCAGTGGTACAGGGAGAGGGGGCTACTACGAGCAGTACTTC
-,TRBD2,TRBV7-6,TRBJ2-3,CASSLGAGGRVDTQYF,TGTGCCAGCAGCTTAGGAGCGGGGGGGCGGGTAGATACGCAGTATTTT
-,-,TRBV5-1,TRBJ2-7,CASTPGSSQISYEQYF,TGCGCCAGCACCCCGGGGTCTAGCCAAATCTCCTACGAGCAGTACTTC
once,TRBD2,TRBV5-4,TRBJ2-3,CASSLGVAGRTDTQYF,TGTGCCAGCAGCTTGGGGGTAGCGGGTCGCACAGATACGCAGTATTTT
-,-,TRBV28,TRBJ1-2,CASRGGYGYTF,TGTGCCAGCAGGGGGGGTTATGGCTACACCTTC
-,-,TRBV29-1,TRBJ1-2,CSAQRGNGYTF,TGCAGCGCCCAACGAGGGAATGGCTACACCTTC
-,TRBD2,TRBV4-3,TRBJ2-7,CASSLSTGGTYEQYF,TGCGCCAGCAGCCTGTCAACGGGAGGTACTTACGAGCAGTACTTC
once,TRBD2,TRBV6-2/TRBV6-3,TRBJ2-3,CASSVPGLASDTQYF,TGTGCCAGCAGTGTACCGGGACTAGCGTCAGATACGCAGTATTTT
-,-,TRBV19,TRBJ1-4,CASSIWADINEKLFF,TGTGCCAGTAGTATCTGGGCTGACATTAATGAAAAACTGTTTTTT
-,-,TRBV30,TRBJ1-1,CAWDRGNTEAFF,TGTGCCTGGGATCGAGGGAACACTGAAGCTTTCTTT
once,-,TRBV11-2,TRBJ1-1,CASSSDYDRPRAFF,TGTGCCAGCAGCTCCGACTATGACAGGCCCAGGGCTTTCTTT
once,-,TRBV19,TRBJ2-2,CASSPGQTNTGELFF,TGTGCCAGTAGCCCGGGACAAACGAACACCGGGGAGCTGTTTTTT
-,TRBD1,TRBV15,TRBJ1-2,CATKKQPMTGKGDYGYTF,TGTGCCACCAAGAAACAGCCTATGACAGGGAAAGGTGACTATGGCTACACCTTC
-,-,TRBV4-2,TRBJ2-1,CASSQEDGEANEQFF,TGTGCCAGCAGCCAAGAGGACGGGGAGGCTAATGAGCAGTTCTTC
-,-,TRBV9,TRBJ1-2,CASSGQEVAESNYGYTF,TGTGCCAGCAGCGGACAGGAGGTGGCCGAGTCTAACTATGGCTACACCTTC
-,TRBD1,TRBV7-6,TRBJ2-1,CASSPRIDDRGYNEQFF,TGTGCCAGCAGCCCCCGAATTGATGACAGGGGCTACAATGAGCAGTTCTTC
-,TRBD1,TRBV9,TRBJ2-7,CASSPRGTGTYEQYF,TGTGCCAGCAGCCCCAGGGGGACCGGGACCTACGAGCAGTACTTC
-,TRBD2,TRBV19,TRBJ2-1,CASSISSGSVNEQFF,TGTGCCAGTAGTATCTCTAGCGGGAGTGTCAATGAGCAGTTCTTC
-,-,TRBV5-1,TRBJ1-1,CASSWGGAVEAFF,TGCGCCAGCAGTTGGGGGGGCGCGGTTGAAGCTTTCTTT
-,TRBD1,TRBV7-2,TRBJ2-2,CASSPRGTGPTGELFF,TGTGCCAGCAGCCCCCGGGGGACAGGGCCCACCGGGGAGCTGTTTTTT